A single sample gave rise to the 32 T cell receptor beta chains below, sequenced in a study of cytomegalovirus exposure and HLA in healthy donors (dated by TCRdb to the late 2010s). The library was obtained by the immunoSEQ multiplex PCR assay. A mixture of 60 forward primers for TCR Vbeta segments and 13 reverse primers for TCR Jbeta segments was used in the multiplex PCR. What TCRdb holds here is the immuneACCESS table cut down to in-frame rearrangements. Part of the clones is not present; checked against another copy, under half of the missing clones reflect an unresolved V gene, and the others are unexplained. The sample table records 150,000 to 200,000 clones; about 76% of these occur just once. The ten largest clones capture 6% to 8% of the sample. The sample comprised PBMCs. These TCRs come from a male donor in good health and CMV-seropositive.

The chain combines TRBV27 with TRBJ1-5; D perhaps matches TRBD1 (6 bases). The CDR3 is made up of 14 amino acids. Germline CDR1 MNHEY, CDR2 SMNVEV (reference sequence). Trimming removed 6 bases at V and 5 bases at J, with 14 bases between. The CDR3 sequence is CASSLGQSHQPQHF. The CDR3, as DNA: TGTGCCAGCAGCCTCGGACAGTCTCATCAGCCCCAGCATTTT.

The V gene is TRBV5-4, the J gene TRBJ2-1, with 10 bases that match TRBD2. CDR1 is SGHNT and CDR2 is YYREEE in the germline V gene (reference sequence). Trimming at V came to 4 bases and at J to 7 bases, leaving 8 bases not matched to a gene. The CDR3 consists of 15 residues. The CDR3 bases are TGTGCCAGCAGCCGCCCTGGGACTAGCGTTAATGAGCAGTTCTTC. It translates to CASSRPGTSVNEQFF.

The rearrangement joins TRBV5-1 to TRBJ2-7; possibly TRBD1 for D (6 bases). The germline V gene has CDR1 SGHRS and CDR2 YFSETQ. CDR3 size: 13 residues. Trimming pared 4 bases from V and 0 bases from J, leaving 8 bases between. CDR3 sequence: CASSPRGSYEQYF. In DNA form, the CDR3 reads TGCGCCAGCAGCCCCAGGGGCTCCTACGAGCAGTACTTC.

J is TRBJ2-1 and V is TRBV10-2, with 8 bases aligning to TRBD2. Losses at the gene ends were 6 bases for V and 6 bases for J; bases not matched to a gene: 4. The CDR3 covers 13 residues. The germline V gene has CDR1 WSHSY and CDR2 SAAADI. The CDR3 here is CASSGGVANEQFF. In nucleotides, the CDR3 is TGCGCCAGCAGCGGGGGGGTCGCCAATGAGCAGTTCTTC.

This rearrangement joins TRBV6-1 to TRBJ2-3; D possibly corresponds to TRBD2 (6 bases). CDR3 length equals 15 residues. CDR1 is MNHNS and CDR2 is SASEGT in the germline V gene. Trimming left V 4 bases short and J 2 bases short, with 13 bases between. CDR3 sequence reads: CASSAGGWDTDTQYF. The CDR3 nucleotides read TGTGCCAGCAGTGCTGGAGGGTGGGACACAGATACGCAGTATTTT.

This clone was detected only once. The chain carries TRBV21-1 and TRBJ1-5; the listed D gene, TRBD1, was not tested against the DNA. TRBV21-1 represents a pseudogene. The CDR3 spans 18 residues. CDR3 protein: CASSKRAQGAPSNQPQHF. The DNA of the CDR3 is TGTGCCAGCAGCAAAAGGGCGCAGGGGGCCCCTAGCAATCAGCCCCAGCATTTT.

V and J are TRBV5-6 and TRBJ2-1; maybe TRBD2 (6 bases). Trimming cost V 4 bases and J 5 bases, with 7 bases left between them. The CDR3 is 12 residues long. Germline lookup yields CDR1 SGHDT and CDR2 YYEEEE. CDR3 residues: CASSRLDNEQFF. CDR3 in DNA: TGTGCCAGCAGCAGACTAGACAATGAGCAGTTCTTC.

The chain employs TRBV4-1 and TRBJ1-1, with D possibly TRBD1 on 6 matching bases. The CDR3 consists of 14 residues. Germline V gene lookup returns CDR1 MGHRA and CDR2 YSYEKL. Trimming shortened V by 4 bases and J by 4 bases, and 13 bases separated the two germline ends. The CDR3 nucleotides are TGCGCCAGCAGCCGAGGGGGTTCGGGCACTGAAGCTTTCTTT. Its translation: CASSRGGSGTEAFF.

This clone was recorded at least ten times. The chain combines TRBV2 with TRBJ1-1, with D possibly being TRBD1 (6 bases). The germline V gene encodes CDR1 SNHLY and CDR2 FYNNEI. V lost 4 bases to trimming and J lost 4 bases, with 10 bases between them. The CDR3 is 13 residues long. CDR3 sequence: CASSARTVTEAFF. CDR3 bases: TGTGCCAGCAGTGCCCGGACAGTCACTGAAGCTTTCTTT.

The chain combines TRBV25-1 with TRBJ2-3; maybe TRBD2 (5 bases). The CDR3 has 16 residues. Germline assignment: CDR1 MGHDK and CDR2 SYGVNS. The V gene lost 4 bases and the J gene lost 0 bases, with 14 bases spanning the gap. CDR3 bases: TGTGCCAGCAGTGGGCCGGGGAGCCCGAGCACAGATACGCAGTATTTT. It encodes CASSGPGSPSTDTQYF.

The rearrangement uses TRBV19 and TRBJ2-2; TRBD1 agrees at 7 bases. The V gene's germline CDR1 is LNHDA and CDR2 SQIVND (reference sequence). This CDR3 contains 16 residues. V gave up 6 bases and J gave up 1 base; unmatched junction bases: 8. The CDR3 bases are TGTGCCAGTAGCCCGAACCGGGACAGGAACACCGGGGAGCTGTTTTTT. Its translation is CASSPNRDRNTGELFF.

The rearrangement joins TRBV7-6 to TRBJ2-5, with 9 bases identical to TRBD1. The J call may be mistaken, given a closer DNA end match to TRBJ2-7. The CDR3 is made up of 14 amino acids. Germline V CDR1 and CDR2: SGHVS, FNYEAQ. In nucleotides, the CDR3 is TGTGCCAGCAGCCCCCTCAGACAGGGGGGCGAGCAGTACTTC. Its protein is CASSPLRQGGEQYF.

V is TRBV19 and J is TRBJ1-2; maybe TRBD1 (5 bases). CDR3 length: 13 amino acids. V dropped 1 base and J dropped 4 bases, with 7 bases sitting between them. Germline CDR1 reads LNHDA; CDR2 reads SQIVND (reference sequence). CDR3 protein: CASSIGGLYGYTF. For the CDR3, the DNA is TGTGCCAGTAGTATAGGGGGCCTCTATGGCTACACCTTC.

This rearrangement joins TRBV10-3 to TRBJ2-5; maybe TRBD1 (6 bases). Per the germline V gene, CDR1 is ENHRY and CDR2 is SYGVKD. The CDR3 contains 15 residues. The V gene lost 2 bases and the J gene lost 1 base, with 11 bases spanning the gap. CDR3 residues: CAISEEGGPQETQYF. The DNA for the CDR3 is TGTGCCATCAGTGAGGAAGGGGGACCCCAAGAGACCCAGTACTTC.

The J gene is TRBJ2-7, the V gene TRBV5-4; D might be TRBD1 (5 bases). Deletions cut 4 bases from V and 4 bases from J, with 21 bases between. The CDR3 consists of 16 residues. The V gene's germline CDR1 is SGHNT and CDR2 YYREEE (reference sequence). CDR3 nucleotide sequence: TGTGCCAGCAGCCAAATCTTGGGGCAGGGCGGATACGAGCAGTACTTC. Protein sequence: CASSQILGQGGYEQYF.

The gene calls are TRBV4-1 and TRBJ1-2; D ambiguous. There are 13 residues in the CDR3. V lost 1 base and J lost 8, with 11 bases in between. Germline V gene lookup returns CDR1 MGHRA and CDR2 YSYEKL. The CDR3 loop is CASSQGRSEGYTF. DNA for the CDR3: TGCGCCAGCAGCCAAGGGAGGAGTGAGGGCTACACCTTC.

This rearrangement joins TRBV4-3 to TRBJ2-3; 12 bases map to TRBD2. The V and J ends lost 3 bases and 3 bases, in that order; junction bases with no gene match: 7. The CDR3 consists of 17 residues. The V gene's germline CDR1 is LGHNA and CDR2 YSLEER. This chain's CDR3 is CASSHPSGGAGTDTQYF. The CDR3 nucleotides are TGCGCCAGCAGCCACCCTAGCGGGGGGGCCGGGACAGATACGCAGTATTTT.

The chain employs TRBV27 and TRBJ1-1, with 7 bases aligning to TRBD1. This CDR3 has 12 residues. From germline, CDR1 is MNHEY and CDR2 SMNVEV (reference sequence). The junction had 4 bases not matched to a gene; V was cut back by 5 bases and J by 7 bases. CDR3 region: CASSTAGGEAFF. In DNA, the CDR3 is TGTGCCAGCAGTACCGCAGGGGGTGAAGCTTTCTTT.

This sequence joins TRBV30 and TRBJ1-3, with TRBD1 as a possible D gene (6 bases). V lost 1 base and J 3 bases, leaving 13 bases between the germline ends. CDR1 is GTSNPN and CDR2 is SVGIG in the germline V gene (reference sequence). The CDR3 extends over 15 amino acids. The DNA for the CDR3 is TGTGCCTGGAGTGGGGAGGGGGGCAATGGAAACACCATATATTTT. Its protein product is CAWSGEGGNGNTIYF.

For the CDR3, the DNA is TGTGCCTGGAGGGGGGGGAGATGGGACAGGCTAAACACTGAAGCTTTCTTT. Translated, it gives CAWRGGRWDRLNTEAFF. The chain couples TRBV30 to TRBJ1-1; 8 bases line up with TRBD1. The length of the CDR3 is 17 residues. Germline V gene sequence: CDR1 GTSNPN, CDR2 SVGIG (reference sequence). The junction had 14 bases not matched to a gene; V was cut back by 3 bases and J by 2 bases. Drawing the rest from reference TRBV30 and TRBJ1-1, the complete variable domain is SQTIHQWPATLVQPVGSPLSLECTVEGTSNPNLYWYRQAAGRGLQLLFYSVGIGQISSEVPQNLSASRPQDRQFILSSKKLLLSDSGFYLCAWRGGRWDRLNTEAFFGQGTRLTVV.

The J gene is TRBJ1-1, the V gene TRBV4-1; D ambiguous. Germline V CDR1 and CDR2: MGHRA, YSYEKL. V was pared by 2 bases and J by 5 bases, with 12 bases between. This CDR3 contains 14 residues. As DNA, the CDR3 is TGCGCCAGCAGCCAACGTGGGGAGCGGACTGAAGCTTTCTTT. Protein sequence: CASSQRGERTEAFF.

The chain employs TRBV4-1 and TRBJ2-3; maybe TRBD2 (7 bases). V was cut by 11 bases and J by 3 bases, with 18 bases left in between. Germline-derived CDR1 and CDR2 are MGHRA and YSYEKL. CDR3 size: 14 residues. The CDR3 loop is CAVGWGGPTDTQYF. The CDR3 region has the DNA TGCGCCGTCGGATGGGGGGGGCCGACAGATACGCAGTATTTT.

The J gene is TRBJ2-5, the V gene TRBV18, with 8 bases that match TRBD1. Germline V CDR1 and CDR2: KGHSH, LQKENI. Germline trimming cut 4 bases from V and 2 bases from J; bases unmatched to any gene: 3. The CDR3 totals 14 residues. CDR3 loop: CASSLRQGQETQYF. Here the CDR3 DNA reads TGTGCCAGCTCACTGAGACAGGGGCAAGAGACCCAGTACTTC.

V and J are TRBV9 and TRBJ1-2, with D perhaps TRBD1 (6 bases). CDR3 length: 15 residues. Germline-derived CDR1 and CDR2 are SGDLS and YYNGEE. Trimming took 3 bases from V and 8 from J, leaving 20 bases between them. Here the CDR3 reads CASSGQEAVGIGYTF. Written as DNA, the CDR3 is TGTGCCAGCAGCGGACAGGAGGCTGTTGGTATAGGCTACACCTTC.

The chain recombines TRBV27 with TRBJ1-2, with 7 bases aligning to TRBD1. Trimming cost V 4 bases and J 8 bases; bases outside gene matches: 22. Germline values: CDR1 MNHEY, CDR2 SMNVEV (reference sequence). The CDR3 extends over 18 amino acids. CDR3 sequence (DNA): TGTGCCAGCAGTTCCTATTCCGGGACAGCCAGCCTATCGGAGGGCTACACCTTC. Translation: CASSSYSGTASLSEGYTF.

V gene TRBV30 combines with J gene TRBJ2-2; 7 nucleotides agree with TRBD1. Germline V gives CDR1 GTSNPN, CDR2 SVGIG (reference sequence). CDR3 length: 16 residues. V was pared by 0 bases and J by 1 base, with 5 bases of the junction left unmatched. CDR3 amino acids: CAWSVLPGGNTGELFF. The CDR3 DNA sequence: TGTGCCTGGAGTGTACTACCAGGGGGGAACACCGGGGAGCTGTTTTTT.

The chain uses TRBV9 and TRBJ1-4, with TRBD1 matching over 8 bases. Germline lookup yields CDR1 SGDLS and CDR2 YYNGEE. The ends lost 0 bases at V and 2 bases at J; junction bases unmatched: 3. CDR3 length: 16 amino acids. Written as DNA, the CDR3 is TGTGCCAGCAGCGTAGGGCGACAGGGGACTAATGAAAAACTGTTTTTT. Translating it yields CASSVGRQGTNEKLFF. The whole variable domain, filled in from reference TRBV9 and TRBJ1-4, reads DSGVTQTPKHLITATGQRVTLRCSPRSGDLSVYWYQQSLDQGLQFLIQYYNGEERAKGNILERFSAQQFPDLHSELNLSSLELGDSALYFCASSVGRQGTNEKLFFGSGTQLSVL.

This chain links TRBV9 with TRBJ2-1; 11 nucleotides line up with TRBD2. The germline V gene encodes CDR1 SGDLS and CDR2 YYNGEE. CDR3 length: 18 amino acids. V trimming: 0 bases; J trimming: 7 bases; junction bases outside the gene matches: 12. CDR3 loop: CASSVAQVAGGPENEQFF. The CDR3 bases are TGTGCCAGCAGCGTAGCTCAGGTAGCGGGGGGGCCGGAGAATGAGCAGTTCTTC.

The gene calls are TRBV9 and TRBJ1-1; 11 positions match TRBD1. CDR1 is SGDLS and CDR2 is YYNGEE in the germline V gene. This CDR3 contains 16 residues. With V trimmed by 0 bases and J by 5 bases, 6 bases remained unmatched. The DNA for the CDR3 is TGTGCCAGCAGCGTAGCTACCGGACAGGGGGCGACTGAAGCTTTCTTT. Translated, it gives CASSVATGQGATEAFF.

The V and J genes are TRBV7-9 and TRBJ2-1; 7 bases fit TRBD1. Germline V lookup: CDR1 SEHNR, CDR2 FQNEAQ (reference sequence). This CDR3 has 17 residues. After removal of 0 bases from V and 7 bases from J, the junction contained 12 bases not matched to a gene. The CDR3 reads CASSLAGLGGAENEQFF. Written as DNA, the CDR3 is TGTGCCAGCAGCTTAGCCGGGTTAGGGGGCGCAGAGAATGAGCAGTTCTTC.

The J gene is TRBJ1-1, the V gene TRBV5-6; D may be TRBD1 (6 bases). Deletions cut 2 bases from V and 10 bases from J, with 21 bases between. Germline CDR1 reads SGHDT; CDR2 reads YYEEEE. This CDR3 spans 15 amino acids. The chain's CDR3 is CASSFLGGFGFTAFF. The CDR3, as DNA: TGTGCCAGCAGCTTTCTAGGGGGTTTTGGGTTTACAGCTTTCTTT.

The chain recombines TRBV9 with TRBJ2-2, with 9 bases aligning to TRBD2. The CDR3 sequence is 19 residues long. Germline assignment: CDR1 SGDLS and CDR2 YYNGEE. The V segment lost 2 bases and the J segment 0 bases; nucleotides outside the gene matches: 11. In nucleotides, the CDR3 is TGTGCCAGCAGCGTGTCTGGGGTAGCGGGGGTCCCGAACACCGGGGAGCTGTTTTTT. It is translated as CASSVSGVAGVPNTGELFF.